One and the same sample provided the 22 T cell receptor beta chains below, sequenced in a study of blood T cell repertoires in COVID-19. Profiling relied on immunoSEQ multiplex PCR, and the TCRdb table lists in-frame clones only, not all of them. The sample holds about 190,000 clones, over 70% seen once. What was sequenced was peripheral blood. The receptors come from a man in his fifties or sixties with active or convalescent COVID-19.

The V call is TRBV30, the J call TRBJ2-7, with 10 bases that match TRBD1. This CDR3 is 15 amino acids long. V lost 2 bases, J lost 2 bases, and 6 bases stayed unmatched. Germline V gene lookup returns CDR1 GTSNPN and CDR2 SVGIG (reference sequence). This CDR3 reads CAWSFGQGDPYEQYF. In nucleotides, the CDR3 is TGTGCCTGGAGTTTCGGACAGGGGGATCCCTACGAGCAGTACTTC.

The chain's CDR3 is CASSQGDSYEQYF. The CDR3 DNA sequence: TGTGCCAGCAGCCAAGGGGACAGCTACGAGCAGTACTTC. V is TRBV28 and J is TRBJ2-7; 7 positions match TRBD1. This CDR3 has 13 residues. Per germline, CDR1 MDHEN and CDR2 SYDVKM. The ends lost 6 bases at V and 3 bases at J; junction bases unmatched: 5.

J is TRBJ2-1 and V is TRBV7-7, with TRBD1 matching over 7 bases. This CDR3 is built from 15 residues. Germline loops: CDR1 SSHAT, CDR2 FNYEAQ (reference sequence). V dropped 5 bases and J dropped 1; count of bases not matched to a gene: 5. In DNA form, the CDR3 reads TGTGCCAGCAGCCCCGACAGGGCTTCCTACAATGAGCAGTTCTTC. This sequence encodes CASSPDRASYNEQFF.

This clone was found once. This sequence joins TRBV11-3 and TRBJ2-1; 10 bases are a match to TRBD1. Per the germline V gene, CDR1 is SGHNT and CDR2 is YENEEA. With 5 bases clipped from V and 0 bases from J, the junction kept 13 bases outside the gene matches. The CDR3 is 19 amino acids. The CDR3 DNA reads TGTGCCAGCAGCACACGGACAGGGGGTGCCACGAGCTCCTACAATGAGCAGTTCTTC. It is translated as CASSTRTGGATSSYNEQFF.

This chain joins TRBV19 and TRBJ1-5; TRBD1 might be the D (5 bases). Germline CDR1 LNHDA, CDR2 SQIVND (reference sequence). The CDR3 is 15 residues long. V was clipped by 10 bases and J by 0 bases, with 16 bases between them. The CDR3 loop is CATSGQAISNQPQHF. Written as DNA, the CDR3 is TGTGCCACTTCAGGGCAGGCGATTAGCAATCAGCCCCAGCATTTT.

This chain joins TRBV6-6 and TRBJ1-6; TRBD1 is a possible D gene (5 bases). Germline values: CDR1 MNHNY, CDR2 SVGAGI (reference sequence). The CDR3 runs to 12 residues. Trimming pared 0 bases from V and 16 bases from J, leaving 10 bases between. As DNA, the CDR3 is TGTGCCAGCAGTTACTCAGGGGTATATCTCCACTTT. This translates into CASSYSGVYLHF.

The V gene is TRBV7-9, the J gene TRBJ1-2; 9 bases are shared with TRBD1. Germline V gene sequence: CDR1 SEHNR, CDR2 FQNEAQ (reference sequence). This CDR3 has 15 residues. With 2 bases clipped from V and 5 bases from J, the junction kept 6 bases outside the gene matches. This CDR3 reads CASSLIRDRAYGYTF. The CDR3 DNA follows: TGTGCCAGCAGCTTAATTAGGGACAGGGCGTATGGCTACACCTTC.

This chain links TRBV29-1 with TRBJ1-2; possibly TRBD1 for D (5 bases). The V end lost 6 bases, the J end lost 5 bases, and 16 bases lay between the germline ends. Germline CDR1 and CDR2: SQVTM and ANQGSEA. The CDR3 covers 13 residues. The CDR3 DNA reads TGCAGCGTCGGAGGGGCGGAGGAATATGGCTACACCTTC. It translates to CSVGGAEEYGYTF.

The rearrangement links TRBV28 to TRBJ1-1; D uncertain. The CDR3 spans 13 residues. Germline loops: CDR1 MDHEN, CDR2 SYDVKM. Trimming cost V 1 base and J 7 bases, with 10 bases left between them. CDR3 loop: CASSLSAGREAFF. The CDR3 DNA is TGTGCCAGCAGTTTATCGGCAGGCCGTGAAGCTTTCTTT.

The chain uses TRBV11-2 and TRBJ2-1; TRBD2 aligns across 10 bases. V lost 1 base, J lost 15 bases, and 3 bases stayed unmatched. The CDR3 is 12 residues long. CDR1 is SGHAT, CDR2 FQNNGV, per germline. Here the CDR3 reads CASSLASGRPFF. As DNA, the CDR3 is TGTGCCAGCAGCTTAGCTAGCGGGAGACCGTTCTTC. Full variable domain (missing parts from reference TRBV11-2 and TRBJ2-1): EAGVAQSPRYKIIEKRQSVAFWCNPISGHATLYWYQQILGQGPKLLIQFQNNGVVDDSQLPKDRFSAERLKGVDSTLKIQPAKLEDSAVYLCASSLASGRPFFGPGTRLTVL.

The V call is TRBV5-8, the J call TRBJ1-1; no clear D gene. The germline V gene has CDR1 SGHTS and CDR2 YDEGEE. The CDR3 covers 12 residues. V was shortened by 1 base and J by 4 bases, with 5 bases between the two germline ends. CDR3 bases: TGTGCCAGCAGCTTGCTGTCCACTGAAGCTTTCTTT. This gives the protein CASSLLSTEAFF.

The CDR3 reads CASSNRGDNSPLHF. CDR3 sequence (DNA): TGTGCCAGCAGTAACCGGGGTGATAATTCACCCCTCCACTTT. The genes are TRBV11-1 and TRBJ1-6; D unresolved. The germline V gene encodes CDR1 SGHAT and CDR2 FQDESV (reference sequence). This CDR3 region has 14 residues. V lost 6 bases and J lost 5, with 11 bases in between.

This clone was seen once. V gene TRBV6-2 or TRBV6-3 combines with J gene TRBJ2-7; a weak D match, TRBD2 (7 bases). Germline-derived CDR1 and CDR2 are MNHEY and SVGEGT. There are 15 residues in the CDR3. Trimming removed 6 bases at V and 4 bases at J, with 19 bases between. The CDR3 sequence: CASSKGRGGAYEQYF. Written as DNA, the CDR3 is TGTGCCAGCAGCAAGGGAAGAGGGGGGGCTTACGAGCAGTACTTC.

This clone showed up just a few times. This rearrangement joins TRBV5-5 to TRBJ1-3; 7 bases map to TRBD1. CDR1 and CDR2 from the germline V gene are SGHKS and YYEKEE (reference sequence). The junction had 7 bases not matched to a gene; V was cut back by 4 bases and J by 0 bases. The CDR3 is made up of 16 amino acids. The CDR3 loop reads CASSGTVTFSGNTIYF. The DNA for the CDR3 is TGTGCCAGCAGCGGGACAGTAACCTTCTCTGGAAACACCATATATTTT.

V gene TRBV4-3 combines with J gene TRBJ1-2; TRBD1 matches 8 bases. The V and J ends lost 4 bases and 6 bases, in that order; junction bases with no gene match: 10. Germline assignment: CDR1 LGHNA and CDR2 YSLEER. This CDR3 region has 15 residues. The CDR3 DNA reads TGCGCCAGCAGCCCATCTTCGGACAGGGATAATGGCTACACCTTC. Protein sequence: CASSPSSDRDNGYTF.

V and J are TRBV7-2 and TRBJ2-7; D might be TRBD2 (6 bases). Germline CDR1 SGHTA, CDR2 FQGNSA. V dropped 6 bases and J dropped 0 bases, with 12 bases sitting between them. The CDR3 sequence is 14 residues long. CDR3 amino acids: CASSTGLSSYEQYF. The CDR3 DNA reads as TGTGCCAGCAGTACGGGACTCAGCTCCTACGAGCAGTACTTC.

The chain combines TRBV27 with TRBJ2-2, with unresolved D. V was cut by 4 bases and J by 6 bases, with 9 bases left in between. Germline loops: CDR1 MNHEY, CDR2 SMNVEV (reference sequence). CDR3 length: 13 residues. The CDR3 protein is CASSSGWAGELFF. The DNA of the CDR3 is TGTGCCAGCAGTTCCGGGTGGGCCGGGGAGCTGTTTTTT.

The count of this clone is one. J is TRBJ2-5 and V is TRBV7-3; 8 nucleotides align to TRBD2. Trimming removed 3 bases from V and 6 bases from J; junction bases left unmatched: 6. Germline-derived CDR1 and CDR2 are SGHTA and FQGTGA. This CDR3 comprises 14 residues. The CDR3 region is CASSFRREDKTQYF. The CDR3 nucleotides are TGTGCCAGCAGCTTCCGGCGGGAGGACAAGACCCAGTACTTC.

This chain uses TRBV4-3 with TRBJ2-7; 9 nucleotides match TRBD1. Germline lookup yields CDR1 LGHNA and CDR2 YSLEER. The CDR3 runs 17 residues. J gave up 5 bases and V 0 bases, and 11 bases lay outside the gene matches. The CDR3 is CASSQDRFGTGIHEQYF. Written as DNA, the CDR3 is TGCGCCAGCAGCCAAGACCGGTTCGGGACAGGGATCCACGAGCAGTACTTC.

The rearrangement links TRBV18 to TRBJ2-7; 12 positions agree with TRBD2. CDR3 length: 15 amino acids. The germline V gene encodes CDR1 KGHSH and CDR2 LQKENI. The trim removed 3 bases at V and 0 bases at J, leaving 0 bases unmatched. The CDR3 region has the DNA TGTGCCAGCTCACCGACTAGCGGGAGCTCCTACGAGCAGTACTTC. Translation gives CASSPTSGSSYEQYF.

The genes are TRBV15 and TRBJ2-3; TRBD2 matches 13 bases. CDR1 and CDR2 (germline): LNHNV, YYDKDF (reference sequence). The CDR3 sequence is 17 residues long. With 1 base clipped from V and 0 bases from J, the junction kept 1 base outside the gene matches. In DNA, the CDR3 is TGTGCCACCAGCAGAGGGACTAGCGGGGGAAGCACAGATACGCAGTATTTT. Translating it yields CATSRGTSGGSTDTQYF.

This sequence joins TRBV9 and TRBJ1-5; D is possibly TRBD1 (5 bases). The CDR3 is made up of 15 amino acids. CDR1 SGDLS and CDR2 YYNGEE come from the germline V gene. The V gene lost 4 bases and the J gene lost 5 bases, with 16 bases spanning the gap. CDR3 nucleotides: TGTGCCAGCAGCCCCGTGGTGGGGCCTGATCAGCCCCAGCATTTT. Encoded protein: CASSPVVGPDQPQHF.